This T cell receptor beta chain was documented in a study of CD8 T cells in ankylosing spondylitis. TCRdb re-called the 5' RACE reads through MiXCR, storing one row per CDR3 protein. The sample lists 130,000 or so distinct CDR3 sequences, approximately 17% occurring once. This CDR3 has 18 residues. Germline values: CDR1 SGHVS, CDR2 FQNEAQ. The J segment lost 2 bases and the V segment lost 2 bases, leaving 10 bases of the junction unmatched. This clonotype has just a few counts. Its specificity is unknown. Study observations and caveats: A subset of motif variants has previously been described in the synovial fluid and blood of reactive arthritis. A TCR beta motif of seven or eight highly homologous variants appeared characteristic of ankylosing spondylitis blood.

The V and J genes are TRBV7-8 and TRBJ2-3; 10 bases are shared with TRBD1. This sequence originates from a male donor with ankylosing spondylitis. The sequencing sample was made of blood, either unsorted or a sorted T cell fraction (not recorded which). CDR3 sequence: CASSLRWTGGKPTDTQYF. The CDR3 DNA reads TGTGCCAGCAGCTTAAGGTGGACAGGGGGAAAACCCACAGATACGCAGTATTTT.